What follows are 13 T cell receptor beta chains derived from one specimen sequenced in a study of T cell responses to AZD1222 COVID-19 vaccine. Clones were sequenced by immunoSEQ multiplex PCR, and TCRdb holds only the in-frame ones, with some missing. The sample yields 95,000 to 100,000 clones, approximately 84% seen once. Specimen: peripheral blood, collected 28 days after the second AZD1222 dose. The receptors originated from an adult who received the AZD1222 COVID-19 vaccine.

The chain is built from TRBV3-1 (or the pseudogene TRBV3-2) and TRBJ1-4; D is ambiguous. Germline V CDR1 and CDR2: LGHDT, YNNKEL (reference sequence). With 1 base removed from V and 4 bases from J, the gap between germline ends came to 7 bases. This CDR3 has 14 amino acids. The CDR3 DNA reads TGTGCCAGCAGCCAAGTCCAGGTTAATGAAAAACTGTTTTTT. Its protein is CASSQVQVNEKLFF.

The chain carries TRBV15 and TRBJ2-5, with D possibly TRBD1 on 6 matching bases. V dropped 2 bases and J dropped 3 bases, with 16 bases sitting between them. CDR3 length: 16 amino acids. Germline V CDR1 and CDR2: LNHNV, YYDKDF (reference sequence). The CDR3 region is CATSRPEDSREETQYF. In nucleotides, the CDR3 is TGTGCCACCAGCAGACCCGAGGACAGCCGGGAAGAGACCCAGTACTTC.

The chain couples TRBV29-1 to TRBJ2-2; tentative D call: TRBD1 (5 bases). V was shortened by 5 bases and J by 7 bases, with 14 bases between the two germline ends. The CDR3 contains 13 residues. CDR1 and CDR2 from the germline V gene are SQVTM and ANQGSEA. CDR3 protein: CSVRSRADGELFF. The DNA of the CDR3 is TGCAGCGTTCGATCCAGGGCGGACGGGGAGCTGTTTTTT.

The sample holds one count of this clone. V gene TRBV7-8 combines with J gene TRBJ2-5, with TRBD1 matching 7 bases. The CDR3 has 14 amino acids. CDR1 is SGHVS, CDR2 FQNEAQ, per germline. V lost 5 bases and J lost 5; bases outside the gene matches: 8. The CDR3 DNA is TGTGCCAGCAGCCCCCTAACAGGGGAGGAGACCCAGTACTTC. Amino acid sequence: CASSPLTGEETQYF.

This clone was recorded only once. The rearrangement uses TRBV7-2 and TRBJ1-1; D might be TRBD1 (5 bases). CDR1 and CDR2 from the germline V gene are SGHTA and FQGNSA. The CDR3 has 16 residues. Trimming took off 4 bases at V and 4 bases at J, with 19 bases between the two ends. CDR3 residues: CASSWTAGTLSTEAFF. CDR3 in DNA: TGTGCCAGCAGCTGGACGGCCGGGACTTTGAGCACTGAAGCTTTCTTT.

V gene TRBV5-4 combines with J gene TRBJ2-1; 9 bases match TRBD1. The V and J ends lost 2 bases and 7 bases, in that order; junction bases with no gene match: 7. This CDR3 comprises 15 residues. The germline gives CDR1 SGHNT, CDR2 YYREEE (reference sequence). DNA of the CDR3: TGTGCCAGCAGCTTAAGGACAGGGGTAGGGAATGAGCAGTTCTTC. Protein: CASSLRTGVGNEQFF.

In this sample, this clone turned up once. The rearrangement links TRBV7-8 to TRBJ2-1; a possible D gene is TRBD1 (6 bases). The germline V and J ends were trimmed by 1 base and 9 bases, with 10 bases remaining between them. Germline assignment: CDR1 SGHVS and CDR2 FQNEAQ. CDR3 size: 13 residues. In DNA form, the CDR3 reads TGTGCCAGCAGCTTAGAGCAGGGGCGTGAGCAGTTCTTC. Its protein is CASSLEQGREQFF.

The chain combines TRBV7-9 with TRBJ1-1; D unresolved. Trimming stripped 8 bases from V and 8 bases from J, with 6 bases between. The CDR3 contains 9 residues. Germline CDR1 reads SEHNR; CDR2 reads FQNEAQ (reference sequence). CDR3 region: CASRSEAFF. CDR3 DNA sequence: TGTGCCAGCCGCTCGGAAGCTTTCTTT.

CDR3 DNA: TGTGCCAGCGCAGGTCGGCTAACCGGAAACACCGGGGAGCTGTTTTTT. It is translated as CASAGRLTGNTGELFF. V usage is TRBV2 and J usage is TRBJ2-2; D is uncertain. The V end was cut by 8 bases, the J end by 2 bases, with 18 bases between. The CDR3 contains 16 residues. Germline CDR1 reads SNHLY; CDR2 reads FYNNEI.

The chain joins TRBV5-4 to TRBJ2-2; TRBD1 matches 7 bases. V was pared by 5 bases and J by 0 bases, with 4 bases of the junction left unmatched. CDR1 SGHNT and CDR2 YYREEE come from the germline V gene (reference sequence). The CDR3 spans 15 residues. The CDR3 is CASRPTGSNTGELFF. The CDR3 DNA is TGTGCCAGCAGACCGACAGGGTCGAACACCGGGGAGCTGTTTTTT.

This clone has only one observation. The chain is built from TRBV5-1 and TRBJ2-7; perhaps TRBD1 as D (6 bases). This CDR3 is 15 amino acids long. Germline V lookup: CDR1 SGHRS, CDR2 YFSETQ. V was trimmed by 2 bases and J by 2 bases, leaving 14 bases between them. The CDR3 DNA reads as TGCGCCAGCAGCTTCCAGGACAGTACTACCTACGAGCAGTACTTC. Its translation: CASSFQDSTTYEQYF.

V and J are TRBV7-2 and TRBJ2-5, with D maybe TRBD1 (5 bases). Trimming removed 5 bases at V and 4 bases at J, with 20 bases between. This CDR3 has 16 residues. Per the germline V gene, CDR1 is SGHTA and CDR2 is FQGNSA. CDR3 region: CASSPRQNSLGETQYF. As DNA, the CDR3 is TGTGCCAGCAGCCCGAGACAGAATAGTTTAGGAGAGACCCAGTACTTC. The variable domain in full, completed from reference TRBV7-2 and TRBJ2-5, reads GAGVSQSPSNKVTEKGKDVELRCDPISGHTALYWYRQSLGQGLEFLIYFQGNSAPDKSGLPSDRFSAERTGGSVSTLTIQRTQQEDSAVYLCASSPRQNSLGETQYFGPGTRLLVL.

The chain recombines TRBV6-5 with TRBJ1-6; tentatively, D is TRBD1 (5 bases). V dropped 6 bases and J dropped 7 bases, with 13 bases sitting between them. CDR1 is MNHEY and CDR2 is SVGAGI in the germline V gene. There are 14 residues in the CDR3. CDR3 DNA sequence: TGTGCCAGCAGAATGGACTGGGACAATTCACCCCTCCACTTT. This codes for CASRMDWDNSPLHF.